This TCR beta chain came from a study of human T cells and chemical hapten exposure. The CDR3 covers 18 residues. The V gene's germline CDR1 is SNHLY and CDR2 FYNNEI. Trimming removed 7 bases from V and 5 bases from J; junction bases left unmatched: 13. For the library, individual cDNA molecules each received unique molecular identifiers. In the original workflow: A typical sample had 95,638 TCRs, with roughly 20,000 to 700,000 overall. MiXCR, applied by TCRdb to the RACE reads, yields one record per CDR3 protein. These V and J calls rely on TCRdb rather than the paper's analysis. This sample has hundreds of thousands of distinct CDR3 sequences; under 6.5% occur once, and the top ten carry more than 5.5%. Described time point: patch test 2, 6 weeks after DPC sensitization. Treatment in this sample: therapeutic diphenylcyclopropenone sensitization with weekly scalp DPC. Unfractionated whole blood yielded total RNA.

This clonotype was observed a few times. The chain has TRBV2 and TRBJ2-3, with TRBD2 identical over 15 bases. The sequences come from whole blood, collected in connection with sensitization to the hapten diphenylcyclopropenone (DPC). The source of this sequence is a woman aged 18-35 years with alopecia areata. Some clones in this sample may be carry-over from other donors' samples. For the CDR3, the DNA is TGTGCCAGCACCACCGGGACTAGCGGGGGGTCTTTAGGAGATACGCAGTATTTT. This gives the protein CASTTGTSGGSLGDTQYF.